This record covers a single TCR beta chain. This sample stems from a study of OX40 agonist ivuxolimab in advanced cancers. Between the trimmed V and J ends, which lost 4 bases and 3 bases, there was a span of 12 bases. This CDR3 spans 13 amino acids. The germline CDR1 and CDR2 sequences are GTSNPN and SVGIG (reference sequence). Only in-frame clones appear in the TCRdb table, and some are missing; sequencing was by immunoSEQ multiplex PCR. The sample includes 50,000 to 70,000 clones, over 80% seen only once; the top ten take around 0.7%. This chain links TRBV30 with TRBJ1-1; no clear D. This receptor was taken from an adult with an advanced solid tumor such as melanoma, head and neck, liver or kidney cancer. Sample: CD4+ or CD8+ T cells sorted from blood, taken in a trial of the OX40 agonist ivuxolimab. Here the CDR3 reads CAWIPRADTEAFF. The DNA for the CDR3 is TGTGCCTGGATCCCCCGCGCGGACACTGAAGCTTTCTTT.